This is a list of T cell receptor beta chains from one sample in a study of T cells after yellow fever vaccination. Each CDR3 protein is one row after TCRdb ran MiXCR on the 5' RACE reads. The repertoire has around 72,000 distinct CDR3 sequences, about 7.3% of them found once; the top ten carry over 25%. The sequencing used CD8+ T cells sorted from PBMCs, collected approximately 11 days after the first yellow fever vaccination. These receptors were taken from a man aged 18 to 29 who received the YFV17D yellow fever vaccine. The CDR3 runs from the conserved cysteine through the conserved F or W. A D gene is named only where the DNA matches it firmly. Size tells how often a clone was seen (once, few, many) or the class of an expanded clone, and some rows leave it out.

15	TRBJ2-4	many	TRBV7-9	.	CASSNTKLAKNIQYF	TGTGCCAGCAGCAACACGAAACTAGCCAAAAACATTCAGTACTTC
16	TRBJ2-5	.	TRBV4-1	TRBD2	CASSQDPGRGAETQYF	TGCGCCAGCAGCCAAGATCCGGGGAGGGGAGCAGAGACCCAGTACTTC
11	TRBJ2-5	few	TRBV12-3/TRBV12-4	.	CASNTGETQYF	TGTGCCAGCAACACAGGGGAGACCCAGTACTTC
12	TRBJ1-1	once	TRBV29-1	.	CSVVGGNTAAFF	TGCAGCGTTGTAGGCGGGAACACTGCAGCTTTCTTT
16	TRBJ1-6	.	TRBV7-9	.	CASSPRADVNDSPLHF	TGTGCCAGCAGCCCGAGAGCCGATGTTAATGATTCACCCCTCCACTTT
15	TRBJ2-5	few	TRBV5-1	TRBD2	CASSFRAGGQETQYF	TGCGCCAGCAGCTTTAGAGCGGGGGGGCAAGAGACCCAGTACTTC
18	TRBJ2-2	few	TRBV7-6	.	CASSLGVVVTGNTGELFF	TGTGCCAGCAGCTTAGGCGTCGTTGTGACAGGGAACACCGGGGAGCTGTTTTTT
13	TRBJ2-1	many	TRBV7-3	.	CASSRTDYNEQFF	TGTGCCAGCAGTAGGACTGACTACAATGAGCAGTTCTTC
15	TRBJ1-5	few	TRBV6-2/TRBV6-3	.	CASSWDSVSHQPQHF	TGTGCCAGCAGTTGGGATAGCGTCTCGCATCAGCCCCAGCATTTT
14	TRBJ2-7	.	TRBV12-3/TRBV12-4	TRBD2	CASSSGGAGDEQYF	TGTGCCAGCAGTAGCGGGGGGGCCGGCGACGAGCAGTACTTC
13	TRBJ1-1	.	TRBV18	.	CASSPYFRAEAFF	TGTGCCAGCTCCCCTTATTTCAGGGCTGAAGCTTTCTTT
15	TRBJ1-4	.	TRBV2	.	CASSEAPGVEEKLFF	TGTGCCAGCAGTGAAGCGCCGGGGGTTGAAGAAAAACTGTTTTTT
12	TRBJ1-1	many	TRBV6-5	.	CASSFTNTEAFF	TGTGCCAGCAGTTTTACGAACACTGAAGCTTTCTTT
15	TRBJ1-6	many	TRBV10-2	.	CASTESRVANSPLHF	TGCGCCAGCACCGAGTCCCGGGTGGCTAATTCACCCCTCCACTTT
13	TRBJ2-3	many	TRBV29-1	TRBD1	CSVEQGAADTQYF	TGCAGCGTTGAACAGGGGGCGGCAGATACGCAGTATTTT
14	TRBJ2-1	many	TRBV6-5	.	CASSYLGTYNEQFF	TGTGCCAGCAGTTACTTGGGCACCTACAATGAGCAGTTCTTC
14	TRBJ2-3	many	TRBV9	TRBD2	CASTGRGEEDTQYF	TGTGCCAGCACTGGGCGGGGGGAGGAAGATACGCAGTATTTT
13	TRBJ1-5	few	TRBV19	.	CASSLRYNQPQHF	TGTGCCAGTAGCCTAAGATACAATCAGCCCCAGCATTTT
13	TRBJ2-3	.	TRBV11-2	.	CASSLDFGDTQYF	TGTGCCAGCAGCTTAGATTTCGGAGATACGCAGTATTTT
16	TRBJ1-4	.	TRBV4-1	.	CASSQEAGLTREKLFF	TGCGCCAGCAGCCAAGAGGCTGGGCTTACGCGGGAAAAACTGTTTTTT
13	TRBJ2-1	many	TRBV12-3/TRBV12-4	.	CASRPGRNNEQFF	TGTGCCAGCAGACCGGGACGAAACAATGAGCAGTTCTTC
13	TRBJ1-4	many	TRBV20-1	.	CSASMGFGEKLFF	TGCAGTGCTAGTATGGGATTCGGTGAAAAACTGTTTTTT
11	TRBJ2-3	.	TRBV7-9	.	CASISPDTQYF	TGTGCCAGCATTTCCCCAGATACGCAGTATTTT
16	TRBJ2-2	.	TRBV5-1	.	CASSLATLESTGELFF	TGCGCCAGCAGCTTGGCGACCCTAGAGTCCACCGGGGAGCTGTTTTTT
20	TRBJ1-6	.	TRBV6-2/TRBV6-3	TRBD1	CASSYSSGQGAMLLNSPLHF	TGTGCCAGCAGTTACTCAAGCGGACAGGGAGCGATGCTTCTAAATTCACCCCTCCACTTT
17	TRBJ2-2	.	TRBV5-1	.	CASSLFSDRTYTGELFF	TGCGCCAGCAGCTTGTTTTCAGACAGGACCTACACCGGGGAGCTGTTTTTT
14	TRBJ2-5	.	TRBV7-9	.	CASSFLALQETQYF	TGTGCCAGCAGCTTCCTAGCGCTCCAAGAGACCCAGTACTTC
12	TRBJ1-1	many	TRBV11-2	.	CVCAGWNTEAFF	TGTGTCTGTGCGGGGTGGAACACTGAAGCTTTCTTT
15	TRBJ2-1	many	TRBV27	.	CASSLTSGSGNEQFF	TGTGCCAGCAGTTTAACGTCAGGCTCCGGCAATGAGCAGTTCTTC
18	TRBJ2-3	.	TRBV7-4	.	CTCSFPLVVGGLTDTQYF	TGTACCTGCAGTTTTCCCCTCGTGGTGGGGGGGCTGACAGATACGCAGTATTTT
16	TRBJ1-1	few	TRBV4-3	.	CASSQGRSLDDTEAFF	TGCGCCAGCAGCCAAGGGAGGTCTTTAGATGACACTGAAGCTTTCTTT
17	TRBJ2-3	few	TRBV14	.	CASSQARTSPSTDTQYF	TGTGCCAGCAGCCAAGCGCGGACGTCTCCTAGCACAGATACGCAGTATTTT
16	TRBJ2-2	.	TRBV12-3/TRBV12-4	TRBD2	CASSAGTSGATGELFF	TGTGCCAGCAGTGCCGGGACTAGCGGGGCCACCGGGGAGCTGTTTTTT
14	TRBJ2-5	few	TRBV5-1	TRBD1	CASSGTGGRETQYF	TGCGCCAGCAGCGGGACAGGGGGGAGAGAGACCCAGTACTTC
12	TRBJ2-1	.	TRBV19	.	CASSIWSDEQFF	TGTGCCAGTAGTATATGGTCGGATGAGCAGTTCTTC
14	TRBJ2-7	many	TRBV5-1	.	CASSTRAGPYEQYF	TGCGCCAGCAGTACCCGAGCGGGCCCCTACGAGCAGTACTTC
13	TRBJ1-1	few	TRBV20-1	.	CSARGWRGTEAFF	TGCAGTGCTAGGGGCTGGAGGGGCACTGAAGCTTTCTTT
15	TRBJ1-3	.	TRBV12-3/TRBV12-4	.	CASSQTGISGNTIYF	TGTGCCAGCAGTCAAACAGGAATATCTGGAAACACCATATATTTT
19	TRBJ2-5	few	TRBV10-3	.	CAISESRRVKPSGEETQYF	TGTGCCATCAGTGAGTCGCGCAGGGTGAAACCAAGCGGAGAAGAGACCCAGTACTTC
13	TRBJ2-1	few	TRBV4-2	.	CASSPRLHNEQFF	TGTGCCAGCAGCCCCCGACTGCACAATGAGCAGTTCTTC
15	TRBJ2-2	many	TRBV6-2/TRBV6-3	.	CASSSSPRGTGELFF	TGTGCCAGCAGCTCCTCCCCCAGAGGGACCGGGGAGCTGTTTTTT
15	TRBJ1-2	many	TRBV7-2	.	CASTTRGTPIYGYTF	TGTGCCAGCACTACTCGCGGGACGCCTATCTATGGCTACACCTTC
11	TRBJ1-2	many	TRBV4-1	.	CASSLGGGYTF	TGCGCCAGCAGCCTGGGCGGTGGCTACACCTTC
11	TRBJ1-1	many	TRBV6-2/TRBV6-3	.	CATGLLINAFF	TGTGCCACCGGACTGCTTATCAACGCTTTCTTT
17	TRBJ1-4	many	TRBV7-9	.	CASSTTVDSDSNEKLFF	TGTGCCAGCAGCACAACAGTAGACAGCGACTCTAATGAAAAACTGTTTTTT
18	TRBJ2-7	many	TRBV4-3	TRBD2	CASSQDVLAGELTYEQYF	TGCGCCAGCAGCCAAGATGTCCTAGCGGGGGAACTCACCTACGAGCAGTACTTC
15	TRBJ1-2	.	TRBV6-1	.	CASSAVRQLNYGYTF	TGTGCCAGCAGTGCCGTAAGACAGCTTAACTATGGCTACACCTTC
14	TRBJ2-7	many	TRBV7-6	.	CASSTVGSGYEQYF	TGTGCCAGCAGCACAGTGGGCAGCGGATACGAGCAGTACTTC
16	TRBJ2-7	.	TRBV7-9	.	CASSAFEPRGDYEQYF	TGTGCCAGCAGCGCTTTTGAACCCCGCGGGGACTACGAGCAGTACTTC
16	TRBJ2-5	few	TRBV5-1	.	CASSLFQGQVQETQYF	TGCGCCAGCAGCTTGTTCCAGGGGCAGGTCCAAGAGACCCAGTACTTC
15	TRBJ1-2	many	TRBV6-1	TRBD1	CASIFTGDGNYGYTF	TGTGCCAGCATATTCACAGGGGACGGGAACTATGGCTACACCTTC
14	TRBJ1-1	few	TRBV6-5	.	CASRFGNMNTEAFF	TGTGCCAGCCGTTTTGGGAACATGAACACTGAAGCTTTCTTT
15	TRBJ2-3	many	TRBV20-1	.	CSARDLRGLTDTQYF	TGCAGTGCTAGAGATCTCCGGGGGCTCACAGATACGCAGTATTTT